The sequence of this TCR beta chain was determined in a study of OX40 agonist ivuxolimab in advanced cancers. Some background on the complete study: Ivuxolimab, which targeted the costimulatory receptor OX40 (CD134), was an agonistic, fully human IgG2 monoclonal antibody. Intravenous ivuxolimab was administered to patients every 2 weeks at six dose levels: 0.01, 0.1, 0.3, 1.5, 3 and 10 mg/kg. Among the 50 to 55 dose-escalation patients, some 19 had hepatocellular carcinoma, about 15 melanoma, 9 renal cell carcinoma and 9 head and neck cancer. A male proportion of approximately 83% and a mean age of approximately 62 years, ranging from roughly 23 to 80, were recorded for the dose-escalation cohort. Patients were allowed to have had prior anti-PD-1, anti-PD-L1 or anti-CTLA-4 therapy, and approximately 41% of the dose-escalation patients had previously received checkpoint inhibitors. Partial responses occurred in three dose-escalation patients: two with cutaneous melanoma and one with hepatocellular carcinoma. The point of sequencing TCRbeta in the periphery was to test whether ivuxolimab changed TCR sequence diversity and drove clonal T-cell expansion. The paper describes the monotherapy dose-escalation part (N of about 47 patients) of the phase I trial of ivuxolimab.

Concerning this clone itself: There is no known antigen for this receptor. No much larger clonotype is one base removed from it; base qualities were not supplied.

The investigation overall reported the following: Partial responders in the 0.1-3.0 mg/kg groups had among the lowest normalized peripheral clonal expansion, especially among CD8+ T cells. Clonal expansion of both CD4+ and CD8+ blood T cells was observed from baseline to week 6 at doses 0.1 to 3.0 mg/kg. Low levels of normalized T-cell clonal expansion were also seen in some patients who did not respond. The antigen specificity of the peripheral T cells that underwent clonal expansion was not determined. After ivuxolimab, CD8+ T cells had more expanded clones than CD4+ T cells on average.

Trimming takes 3 bases off V and 10 bases off J; junction bases not matched to a gene: 7. CDR1 and CDR2 were assigned from the germline V gene as MNHNS and SASEGT. Counted from cysteine to phenylalanine, this CDR3 has 15 amino acids. The read is trimmed to its CDR3 DNA, 45 bases read in frame from base 1. Genomic DNA was isolated from the sorted cells so that the TCRbeta CDR3 region could be sequenced. The immunoSEQ Assay was used to sequence the TCRbeta CDR3 regions. This immuneACCESS table, as held by TCRdb, lists in-frame sequences with V and J called but not all clones. Of the missing ones, under half trace to an unresolved V gene in checked studies; the others have no known cause. The sample data list approximately 84,000 clones, and more than 85% of these were observed just once. The ten largest clonotypes hold over 0.75% of the sample. The trial excluded patients who had a history of autoimmune disease or were on systemic immunosuppression. Peripheral blood for TCR sequencing was collected from all dose cohorts at baseline, on cycle 4 day 1, and on cycle 7 day 1. The samples were drawn from a first-in-human, open-label, multicenter phase I dose-escalation trial of ivuxolimab. Adults with locally advanced or metastatic melanoma, renal cell carcinoma, hepatocellular carcinoma or head and neck squamous cell carcinoma were enrolled in the trial. CD4+ and CD8+ T cells were sorted separately from peripheral blood before TCR sequencing.

The rearrangement joined TRBV6-1 to TRBJ1-6; 9 of the junction bases match TRBD1. This receptor was taken from an adult with an advanced solid tumor such as melanoma, head and neck, liver or kidney cancer. Sequences were derived from CD4+ or CD8+ T cells sorted from blood, sampled in a trial of the OX40 agonist ivuxolimab. The DNA sequence reads TGTGCCAGCAGTGACCGGGACAGGGATCGCTCACCCCTCCACTTT. It encodes CASSDRDRDRSPLHF.